Sequencing of this T cell receptor beta chain was carried out in a study of T cell responses to AZD1222 COVID-19 vaccine. Looked up from germline, CDR1 is LGHNT and CDR2 is FRNRAP. Trimming stripped 1 base from V and 1 base from J, with 10 bases between. The length of the CDR3 is 15 residues. Sequencing was performed with immunoSEQ multiplex PCR; in TCRdb, only in-frame clones are kept and a portion is missing. Here the sample spans under 70,000 clones, around four fifths being singletons. V is TRBV12-5 and J is TRBJ1-1; no clear D. The TCR sequence derives from an adult in good health. Specimen: peripheral blood, collected on day 0 of AZD1222 vaccination. The CDR3 region has the DNA TGTGCTAGTGGTTTGGCTACGTCCGGGAACACTGAAGCTTTCTTT. This codes for CASGLATSGNTEAFF. Full variable domain (remainder filled in from reference TRBV12-5 and TRBJ1-1): DARVTQTPRHKVTEMGQEVTMRCQPILGHNTVFWYRQTMMQGLELLAYFRNRAPLDDSGMPKDRFSAEMPDATLATLKIQPSEPRDSAVYFCASGLATSGNTEAFFGQGTRLTVV.